This T cell receptor (beta chain) derives from a study of cytomegalovirus exposure and HLA in healthy donors. Overall study context: There were about 85 million unique TCRs (from HLA-typed donors) in an early data release. Study-wide results and caveats: Trimming of TCR beta V- and J-genes showed a link, identified in a later analysis, to a missense DCLRE1C variant. TCR sequences were mostly rare, though some public TCRs occurred in many donors.

Concerning this clone: Its specificity is not known.

The PCR used 60 Vbeta and 13 Jbeta primers. Assay: immunoSEQ multiplex PCR; the TCRdb copy retains only in-frame clones and omits some. This table holds 150,000 to 200,000 clones, roughly 79% found once. Per the germline V gene, CDR1 is LNHDA and CDR2 is SQIVND (reference sequence). Trimming left V 5 bases short and J 5 bases short, with 10 bases between. The CDR3 covers 12 residues. The sequence derives from a man aged 40-49 years in good health and CMV-seropositive. Specimen: PBMCs. This chain connects TRBV19 to TRBJ2-7; a possible D gene is TRBD2 (5 bases). CDR3 sequence reads: CASSARGNEQYF. The CDR3 DNA sequence: TGTGCCAGTAGTGCCCGGGGAAACGAGCAGTACTTC.